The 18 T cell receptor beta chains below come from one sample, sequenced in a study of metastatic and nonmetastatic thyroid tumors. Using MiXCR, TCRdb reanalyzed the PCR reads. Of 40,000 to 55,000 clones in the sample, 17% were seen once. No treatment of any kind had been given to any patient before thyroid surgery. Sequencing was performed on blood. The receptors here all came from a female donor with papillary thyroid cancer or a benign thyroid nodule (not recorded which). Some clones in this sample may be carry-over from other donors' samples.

The CDR3 DNA reads TGTGCCAGCAGTTATACAGGGGGTACTCAGCCCCAGCATTTT. Translation gives CASSYTGGTQPQHF. The rearrangement links TRBV11-2 to TRBJ1-5; 8 nucleotides align to TRBD1. The CDR3 contains 14 residues. Losses at the gene ends were 6 bases for V and 6 bases for J; bases not matched to a gene: 7. The V gene's germline CDR1 is SGHAT and CDR2 FQNNGV.

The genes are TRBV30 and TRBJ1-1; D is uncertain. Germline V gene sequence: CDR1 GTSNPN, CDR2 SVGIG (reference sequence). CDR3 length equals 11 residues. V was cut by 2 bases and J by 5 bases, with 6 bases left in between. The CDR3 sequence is CAWSIRTEAFF. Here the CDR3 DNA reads TGTGCCTGGAGTATAAGGACTGAAGCTTTCTTT.

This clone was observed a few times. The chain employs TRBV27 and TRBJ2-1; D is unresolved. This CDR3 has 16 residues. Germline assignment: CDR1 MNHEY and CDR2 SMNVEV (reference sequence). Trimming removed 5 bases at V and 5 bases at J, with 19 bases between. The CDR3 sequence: CASSVHIVVVDNEQFF. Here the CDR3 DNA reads TGTGCCAGCAGTGTTCATATCGTGGTGGTGGACAATGAGCAGTTCTTC.

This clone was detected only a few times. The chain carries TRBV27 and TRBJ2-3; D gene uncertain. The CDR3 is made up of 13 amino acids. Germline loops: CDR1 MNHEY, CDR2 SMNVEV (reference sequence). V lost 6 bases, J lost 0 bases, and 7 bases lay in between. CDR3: CASRPLSTDTQYF. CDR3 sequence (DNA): TGTGCCAGCAGACCACTAAGCACAGATACGCAGTATTTT.

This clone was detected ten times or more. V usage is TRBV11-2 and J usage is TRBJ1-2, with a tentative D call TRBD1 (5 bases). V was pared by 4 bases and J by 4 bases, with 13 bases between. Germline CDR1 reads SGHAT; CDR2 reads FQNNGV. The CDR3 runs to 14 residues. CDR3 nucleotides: TGTGCCAGCAGCTCCTTGGGGGGGGGCTATGGCTACACCTTC. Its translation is CASSSLGGGYGYTF.

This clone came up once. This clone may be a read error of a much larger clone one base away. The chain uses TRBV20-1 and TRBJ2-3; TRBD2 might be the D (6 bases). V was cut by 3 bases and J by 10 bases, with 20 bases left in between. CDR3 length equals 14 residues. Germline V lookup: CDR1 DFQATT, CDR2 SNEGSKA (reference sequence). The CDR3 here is CSARLDADSGAQYF. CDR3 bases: TGCAGTGCTAGGCTCGATGCCGACTCGGGGGCGCAGTATTTT.

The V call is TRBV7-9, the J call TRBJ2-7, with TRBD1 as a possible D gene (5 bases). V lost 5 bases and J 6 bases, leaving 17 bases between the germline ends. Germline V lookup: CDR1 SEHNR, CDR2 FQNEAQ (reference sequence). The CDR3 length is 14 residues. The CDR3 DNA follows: TGTGCCAGCAGCCCCCGTAGGGTACAGGTCGAGCAGTACTTC. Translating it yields CASSPRRVQVEQYF. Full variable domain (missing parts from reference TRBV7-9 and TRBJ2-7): DTGVSQNPRHKITKRGQNVTFRCDPISEHNRLYWYRQTLGQGPEFLTYFQNEAQLEKSRLLSDRFSAERPKGSFSTLEIQRTEQGDSAMYLCASSPRRVQVEQYFGPGTRLTVT.

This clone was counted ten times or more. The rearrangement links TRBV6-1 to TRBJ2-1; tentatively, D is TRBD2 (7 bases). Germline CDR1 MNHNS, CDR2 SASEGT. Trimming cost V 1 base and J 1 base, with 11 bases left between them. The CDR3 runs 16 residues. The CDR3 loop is CASSEEKGGSYNEQFF. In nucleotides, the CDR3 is TGTGCCAGCAGTGAAGAAAAGGGGGGGTCCTACAATGAGCAGTTCTTC.

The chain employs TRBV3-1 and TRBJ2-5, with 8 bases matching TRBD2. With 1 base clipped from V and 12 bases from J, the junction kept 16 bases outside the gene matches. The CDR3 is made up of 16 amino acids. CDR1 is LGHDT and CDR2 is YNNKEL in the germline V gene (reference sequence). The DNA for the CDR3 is TGTGCCAGCAGCCAAGGAAAGGGACTAGGGGCAGAGACAAAGTACTTC. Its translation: CASSQGKGLGAETKYF.

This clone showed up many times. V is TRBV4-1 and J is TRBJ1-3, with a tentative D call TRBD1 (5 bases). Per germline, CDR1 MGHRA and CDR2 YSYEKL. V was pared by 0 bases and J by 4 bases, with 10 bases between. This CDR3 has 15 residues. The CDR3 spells CASSQDARGGNTIYF. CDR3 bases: TGCGCCAGCAGCCAAGATGCGAGGGGAGGAAACACCATATATTTT.

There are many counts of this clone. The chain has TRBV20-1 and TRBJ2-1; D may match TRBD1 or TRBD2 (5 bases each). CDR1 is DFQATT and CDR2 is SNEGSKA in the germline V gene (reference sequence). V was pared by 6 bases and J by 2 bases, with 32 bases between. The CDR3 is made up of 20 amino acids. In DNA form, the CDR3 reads TGCAGTGCCCGGTTTAGAGGGACGCCGCGCCGCCCGGGCCCCTACAATGAGCAGTTCTTC. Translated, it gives CSARFRGTPRRPGPYNEQFF.

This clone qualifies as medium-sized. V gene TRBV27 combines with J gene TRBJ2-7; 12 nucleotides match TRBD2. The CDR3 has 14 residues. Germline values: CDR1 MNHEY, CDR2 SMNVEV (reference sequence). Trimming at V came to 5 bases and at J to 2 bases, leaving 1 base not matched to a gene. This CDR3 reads CASSRLAGAYEQYF. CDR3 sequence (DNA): TGTGCCAGCAGTAGACTAGCGGGAGCCTACGAGCAGTACTTC.

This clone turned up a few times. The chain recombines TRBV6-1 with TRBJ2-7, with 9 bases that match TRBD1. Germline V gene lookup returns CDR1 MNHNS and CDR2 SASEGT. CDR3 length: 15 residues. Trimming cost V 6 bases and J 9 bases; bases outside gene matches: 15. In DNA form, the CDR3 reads TGTGCCAGCAGCGGACCGGGACAGGGTACCCTCTGGCAGTACTTC. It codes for CASSGPGQGTLWQYF.

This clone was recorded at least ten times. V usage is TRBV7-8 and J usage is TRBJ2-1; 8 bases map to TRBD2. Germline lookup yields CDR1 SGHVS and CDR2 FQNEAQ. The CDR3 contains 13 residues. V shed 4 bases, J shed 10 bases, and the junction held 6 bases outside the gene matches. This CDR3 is CASSSRTSSEQFF. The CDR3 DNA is TGTGCCAGCAGCTCAAGGACTAGCAGCGAGCAGTTCTTC. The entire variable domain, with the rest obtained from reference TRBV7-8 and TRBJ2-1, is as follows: GAGVSQSPRYKVAKRGQDVALRCDPISGHVSLFWYQQALGQGPEFLTYFQNEAQLDKSGLPSDRFFAERPEGSVSTLKIQRTQQEDSAVYLCASSSRTSSEQFFGPGTRLTVL.

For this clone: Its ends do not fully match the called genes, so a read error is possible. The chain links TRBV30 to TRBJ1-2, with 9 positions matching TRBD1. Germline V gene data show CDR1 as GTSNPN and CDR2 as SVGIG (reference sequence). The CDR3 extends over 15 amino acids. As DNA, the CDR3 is TGTGCCTCGTACAGGGGGCTGACCGATAACTATGTCTACACCTTC. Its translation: CASYRGLTDNYVYTF.

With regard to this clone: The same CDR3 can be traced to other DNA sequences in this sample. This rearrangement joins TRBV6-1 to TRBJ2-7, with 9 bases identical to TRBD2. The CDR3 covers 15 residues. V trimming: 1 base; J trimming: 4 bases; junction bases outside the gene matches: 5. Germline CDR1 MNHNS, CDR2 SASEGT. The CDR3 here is CASSEEPSGTYEQYF. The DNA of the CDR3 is TGTGCCAGCAGTGAAGAGCCTAGCGGGACATACGAGCAGTACTTC.

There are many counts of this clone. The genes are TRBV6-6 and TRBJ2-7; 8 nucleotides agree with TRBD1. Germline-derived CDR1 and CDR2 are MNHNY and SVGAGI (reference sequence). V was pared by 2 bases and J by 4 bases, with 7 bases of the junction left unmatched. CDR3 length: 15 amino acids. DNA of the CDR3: TGTGCCAGCAGTTACCCGGACAGGGCTATATACGAGCAGTACTTC. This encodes CASSYPDRAIYEQYF.

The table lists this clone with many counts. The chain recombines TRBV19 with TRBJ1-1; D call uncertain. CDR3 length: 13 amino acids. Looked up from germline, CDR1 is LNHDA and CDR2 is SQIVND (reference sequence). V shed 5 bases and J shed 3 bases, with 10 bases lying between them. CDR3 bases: TGTGCCAGTAGTTGGACCGAGGACACTGAAGCTTTCTTT. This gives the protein CASSWTEDTEAFF.